One and the same sample provided the 28 T cell receptor beta chains below, sequenced in a study of tumor-infiltrating lymphocytes in primary liver carcinoma. Researchers generated TCR beta cDNA from around 510 ng of total RNA, relying on a constant-region primer. What produced the TCR beta libraries was three nested multiplex PCR rounds using slightly modified ARM-PCR. A C-beta reverse primer and TRBV1-TRBV30 forward primers served in each of the first two PCR rounds, at approximately 10 cycles apiece. TCRdb reanalysed the multiplex PCR reads using MiXCR and keeps one entry per CDR3 protein. The sample lists about 64,000 distinct CDR3 sequences; about two thirds were seen once. Bulk tissue was left unsorted, and RNA and DNA were co-extracted from 20-30 mg of it. Sequenced input: liver tumor tissue from sampling region 4. Subset here: tumor region T4, right-lateral pole. Receptors were obtained from a man between 35 and 55 years old with primary liver carcinoma and hepatitis B virus infection.

This clonotype has ten or more counts. The genes are TRBV4-1 and TRBJ2-1, with unresolved D. This CDR3 is 14 amino acids long. Trimming left V 1 base short and J 9 bases short, with 13 bases between. The V gene's germline CDR1 is MGHRA and CDR2 YSYEKL. The chain's CDR3 is CASSQAGLVSEQFF. DNA of the CDR3: TGCGCCAGCAGCCAAGCGGGTTTAGTAAGTGAGCAGTTCTTC.

As regards this clonotype: It may be a read error: a sequence one base away is much more abundant. The CDR3 nucleotides are TGTGCCAGCAGTCATCGAGCGGGAGGGTCTACCTACGAGCAGTACTTC. Protein sequence: CASSHRAGGSTYEQYF. The chain links TRBV6-6 to TRBJ2-7; the match to TRBD2 covers 10 bases. V lost 5 bases, J lost 2 bases, and 9 bases stayed unmatched. The length of the CDR3 is 16 residues. Germline values: CDR1 MNHNY, CDR2 SVGAGI (reference sequence).

With respect to this clonotype: As the CDR3 is not closed by the conserved phenylalanine or tryptophan, this likely results from a read error. V gene TRBV29-1 combines with J gene TRBJ2-5; D uncertain. This CDR3 is built from 13 residues. The germline gives CDR1 SQVTM, CDR2 ANQGSEA. The CDR3 nucleotides read TGCAGAGTTGAAGATCGCCCCAAAGAGACCCAGTACCTC. Translated, it gives CRVEDRPKETQYL.

With regard to this clonotype: Relative to the germline gene, one junction end is altered; a read error may explain this. The chain has TRBV4-1 and TRBJ2-1; 7 bases agree with TRBD1. The germline V gene encodes CDR1 MGHRA and CDR2 YSYEKL. This CDR3 is 15 amino acids long. The CDR3 bases are TGCACCAGCAGCCTAGGACAGGAGGCGGACGGTGAGCAGTTCTTC. Translation: CTSSLGQEADGEQFF.

The chain has TRBV11-2 and TRBJ2-1; TRBD1 is a possible D gene (6 bases). Per germline, CDR1 SGHAT and CDR2 FQNNGV. Trimming took off 0 bases at V and 9 bases at J, with 18 bases between the two ends. This CDR3 contains 16 residues. The CDR3 coding sequence is TGTGCCAGCAGCTTAGATCATTTAGCGTTAGGGGGTGAGCAGTTCTTC. Amino acids: CASSLDHLALGGEQFF.

About this clonotype: Given a much more abundant clone one base away, this may be a read error. The chain joins TRBV30 to TRBJ1-1, with D hard to call. The germline gives CDR1 GTSNPN, CDR2 SVGIG (reference sequence). This CDR3 contains 15 residues. The CDR3 sequence is CAWSGSGPRTTESFF. CDR3 DNA: TGTGCCTGGAGTGGCTCCGGCCCACGAACAACTGAATCTTTCTTT.

Of note for this clonotype: This may be a read error, as it is one base from a much larger clone. The CDR3 coding sequence is TGTGTCAGCGCCGGAACAGAGATTTTCGGTGAAAAACTGTTTTTT. Protein product: CVSAGTEIFGEKLFF. The genes are TRBV25-1 and TRBJ1-4; unclear D gene. The CDR3 extends over 15 amino acids. Germline CDR1 MGHDK, CDR2 SYGVNS.

In the case of this clonotype: At one end, the junction sequence differs from germline, possibly due to a read error. The rearrangement uses TRBV11-2 and TRBJ2-2; a weak D match, TRBD2 (6 bases). Germline assignment: CDR1 SGHAT and CDR2 FQNNGV. This CDR3 comprises 15 residues. This CDR3 reads CISSFAGSHTGELFF. The DNA of the CDR3 is TGTATCAGCAGCTTTGCGGGATCGCACACTGGGGAGCTGTTTTTT.

As for this clonotype: At one end, the junction sequence differs from germline, possibly due to a read error. The rearrangement links TRBV4-1 to TRBJ1-2; 8 bases are shared with TRBD1. Germline V gene sequence: CDR1 MGHRA, CDR2 YSYEKL. CDR3 length: 14 residues. The CDR3 DNA sequence: TGCGCCAGCTGCCAGTGGGACAGGAACTATGGCTACACCTTC. This translates into CASCQWDRNYGYTF.

With respect to this clonotype: Sequence at one end of the junction differs from germline and may be a read error. Here the CDR3 reads CVSSLVLATGGAYYEQYF. CDR3 DNA: TGTGTCAGCAGCTTAGTGTTAGCGACCGGGGGCGCTTACTACGAGCAGTACTTC. The chain couples TRBV7-9 to TRBJ2-7; D tentatively fits TRBD1 or TRBD2 (6 bases each). There are 18 residues in the CDR3. Germline V gene sequence: CDR1 SEHNR, CDR2 FQNEAQ (reference sequence).

This clonotype was seen many times. This clone may be a read error of a much larger clone one base away. This chain joins TRBV7-8 and TRBJ2-7; D is perhaps TRBD2 (6 bases). Trimming stripped 9 bases from V and 7 bases from J, with 25 bases between. The CDR3 extends over 15 amino acids. CDR1 SGHVS and CDR2 FQNEAQ come from the germline V gene. CDR3 region: CARSVIAGSRGEQYF. In nucleotides, the CDR3 is TGTGCCAGGAGCGTAATCGCGGGGAGCCGGGGGGAGCAGTACTTC.

Details on this clonotype: One end of the junction varies from germline; a read error may be responsible. This chain uses TRBV5-1 with TRBJ2-7; TRBD1 aligns across 7 bases. This CDR3 contains 17 residues. The germline V gene has CDR1 SGHRS and CDR2 YFSETQ. For the CDR3, the DNA is TGCGCCAGCAGATTGGGAGTTGGGACAGCTTACTCATACGAGCAGTACTTC. This translates into CASRLGVGTAYSYEQYF.

This clonotype was counted at least ten times. The gene calls are TRBV6-6 and TRBJ2-5, with D unclear. This CDR3 is built from 11 residues. V dropped 5 bases and J dropped 2 bases, with 3 bases sitting between them. The germline V gene encodes CDR1 MNHNY and CDR2 SVGAGI (reference sequence). The chain's CDR3 is CASSPQETQYF. Written as DNA, the CDR3 is TGTGCCAGCAGTCCTCAAGAGACCCAGTACTTC.

Comment on this clonotype: The junction departs from the called germline gene at one end, perhaps through a read error. The chain links TRBV6-5 to TRBJ2-7; 7 positions agree with TRBD1. CDR1 is MNHEY, CDR2 SVGAGI, per germline. The CDR3 spans 16 residues. CDR3 DNA: TGTGCCAGCAGGCCCGGACAGGCAGTATCCTATTACGAGCAATACTTC. Encoded protein: CASRPGQAVSYYEQYF.

The J gene is TRBJ2-5, the V gene TRBV11-2, with unresolved D. The CDR3 runs to 16 residues. Trimming took 0 bases from V and 2 from J, leaving 13 bases between them. Germline CDR1 is SGHAT and CDR2 is FQNNGV. Here the CDR3 reads CASSLEALEGQETQYF. For the CDR3, the DNA is TGTGCCAGCAGCTTAGAGGCTTTGGAAGGGCAAGAGACCCAGTACTTC.

Notes on this clonotype: A much larger clone differs by one base, so this may be a read error. This chain links TRBV6-1 with TRBJ2-7, with D maybe TRBD2 (6 bases). Trimming removed 6 bases from V and 3 bases from J, with 18 bases in between. Germline CDR1 is MNHNS and CDR2 is SASEGT. The CDR3 has 15 residues. CDR3: CASSRDGTGSYEQYF. As DNA, the CDR3 is TGTGCCAGCAGCCGGGACGGGACTGGCAGCTACGAGCAGTACTTC.

The chain joins TRBV4-1 to TRBJ2-1; D not certain. In germline, CDR1 is MGHRA, CDR2 YSYEKL. The ends were cut back, 2 bases at V and 12 bases at J, with 17 bases in the middle. CDR3 size: 14 residues. DNA of the CDR3: TGCGCCAGCAGCCAAAACGTTGGCATTGGTGTGCAGTTCTTC. This codes for CASSQNVGIGVQFF.

This clonotype was detected only a few times. One junction end does not reproduce the germline sequence, and a read error may be involved. V usage is TRBV11-2 and J usage is TRBJ2-1; 8 bases agree with TRBD1. Germline V gene lookup returns CDR1 SGHAT and CDR2 FQNNGV. The CDR3 length is 15 residues. Here the CDR3 reads CAGSLRTGPGNEQFF. CDR3 DNA: TGTGCCGGCAGCTTAAGGACAGGGCCGGGGAATGAGCAGTTCTTC.

As to this clonotype: At one end, the junction sequence differs from germline, possibly due to a read error. The V call is TRBV28, the J call TRBJ2-1, with D tentatively TRBD1 or TRBD2 (7 bases each). This CDR3 region has 14 residues. Germline values: CDR1 MDHEN, CDR2 SYDVKM. CDR3 amino acids: CTSSFSRGGDGQFF. DNA of the CDR3: TGTACCAGCAGTTTTTCCAGGGGGGGGGATGGGCAGTTCTTC.

V is TRBV6-1 and J is TRBJ2-1; 7 bases align to TRBD1. Germline CDR1 and CDR2: MNHNS and SASEGT. The CDR3 has 15 residues. The V segment lost 6 bases and the J segment 7 bases; nucleotides outside the gene matches: 12. CDR3 sequence reads: CASRPSIDRANEQFF. The CDR3 coding sequence is TGTGCCAGCAGGCCAAGTATTGACAGGGCAAATGAGCAGTTCTTC.

The chain couples TRBV6-1 to TRBJ2-7; possibly TRBD1 or TRBD2 for D (5 bases each). The V gene's germline CDR1 is MNHNS and CDR2 SASEGT. The V and J ends lost 2 bases and 6 bases respectively, with 20 bases between them. This CDR3 spans 16 amino acids. The CDR3: CASSETYGDESFEQYF. CDR3 bases: TGTGCCAGCAGTGAAACGTACGGGGACGAAAGCTTCGAGCAGTACTTC.

Note on this clonotype: Without the conserved terminal phenylalanine or tryptophan, this CDR3 likely stems from a read error. This rearrangement joins TRBV28 to TRBJ2-5; tentatively, D is TRBD1 (6 bases). The V gene lost 6 bases and the J gene lost 4 bases, with 12 bases spanning the gap. CDR3 size: 13 residues. Germline V gene data show CDR1 as MDHEN and CDR2 as SYDVKM. The CDR3 is CASRKQGPETQYL. In nucleotides, the CDR3 is TGTGCCAGCAGAAAACAGGGTCCAGAGACCCAGTACTTA.

Regarding this clonotype: One end of the junction does not line up with germline, which may come from a read error. The chain combines TRBV12-3 or TRBV12-4 with TRBJ1-5; D may be TRBD1 (5 bases). The CDR3 covers 15 residues. The CDR3 here is CASTRGTAINQPRHF. As DNA, the CDR3 is TGTGCCAGCACGCGGGGCACCGCAATAAATCAGCCCCGGCACTTT.

In this sample, this clonotype turned up a few times. No conserved phenylalanine or tryptophan ends this CDR3, so it is likely a read error. The chain employs TRBV11-1 and TRBJ2-1; D is possibly TRBD2 (5 bases). V was clipped by 1 base and J by 5 bases, with 9 bases between them. Germline CDR1 is SGHAT and CDR2 is FQDESV (reference sequence). This CDR3 spans 14 amino acids. The chain's CDR3 is CASSLGSADNEQFS. For the CDR3, the DNA is TGTGCCAGCAGCTTAGGCTCAGCGGACAATGAGCAGTTCTCC.

With respect to this clonotype: This may stem from a read error, because a much larger clone lies one nucleotide away. The rearrangement joins TRBV7-9 to TRBJ2-7, with 12 bases aligning to TRBD2. CDR3 size: 15 residues. CDR1 and CDR2 (germline): SEHNR, FQNEAQ (reference sequence). DNA for the CDR3: TGTGCCAGCAGCCAGACTAGCGGGAGTTTCTACGAGAAGTACTTC. It encodes CASSQTSGSFYEKYF.

The chain combines TRBV4-1 with TRBJ1-5, with 7 bases fitting TRBD1. Per germline, CDR1 MGHRA and CDR2 YSYEKL. The V segment lost 4 bases and the J segment 9 bases; nucleotides outside the gene matches: 12. This CDR3 contains 15 residues. The CDR3 region is CASSRKGQPSRPQHF. DNA for the CDR3: TGCGCCAGCAGCCGAAAGGGACAGCCGTCTCGGCCCCAGCATTTT.

A word on this clonotype: This sequence may be a read error, since a much larger clone differs from it by one base. The V and J genes are TRBV28 and TRBJ2-7, with D maybe TRBD2 (6 bases). The CDR3 length is 16 residues. Germline CDR1 MDHEN, CDR2 SYDVKM. Trimming took 5 bases from V and 3 from J, leaving 20 bases between them. The CDR3 nucleotides read TGTGCCAGCAGTAACCCACTTCTAGCGTGGTACTACGAGCAGTACTTC. It codes for CASSNPLLAWYYEQYF.

Concerning this clonotype: At one end the junction does not follow the germline gene, possibly because of a read error. The chain recombines TRBV6-5 with TRBJ1-1; D unclear. The CDR3 is 13 residues long. Germline CDR1 is MNHEY and CDR2 is SVGAGI. The CDR3: CASSGQFNTETSF. In DNA, the CDR3 is TGTGCCAGCAGCGGGCAGTTTAACACTGAAACTTCCTTT.